The 25 T cell receptor beta chains listed next were all sequenced from one sample in a study of blood T cell repertoires in COVID-19. Clones were sequenced by immunoSEQ multiplex PCR, and TCRdb holds only the in-frame ones, with some missing. The sample carries around 270,000 clones, around 85% recorded once. The specimen was peripheral blood. The receptors derive from a human donor with COVID-19, enrolled during active disease. The donor label of this sample is uncertain.

This clone was observed a few times. This rearrangement joins TRBV6-5 to TRBJ2-7; D is perhaps TRBD1 (6 bases). The CDR3 consists of 15 residues. V lost 7 bases to trimming and J lost 0 bases, with 16 bases between them. The germline gives CDR1 MNHEY, CDR2 SVGAGI. The CDR3 here is CASNRDIGSSYEQYF. CDR3 nucleotide sequence: TGTGCCAGCAATAGGGACATTGGAAGCTCCTACGAGCAGTACTTC.

This chain uses TRBV5-1 with TRBJ2-3; TRBD2 might be the D (6 bases). The CDR3 is made up of 18 amino acids. Germline V gene lookup returns CDR1 SGHRS and CDR2 YFSETQ. Trimming left V 0 bases short and J 4 bases short, with 21 bases between. The CDR3, as DNA: TGCGCCAGCAGCTTGGCCTATAGAACGGGAGTCACCCCAGATACGCAGTATTTT. Its protein is CASSLAYRTGVTPDTQYF.

This clone was found once. This rearrangement joins TRBV27 to TRBJ1-5, with D perhaps TRBD1 (6 bases). V lost 6 bases and J 8 bases, leaving 14 bases between the germline ends. Germline CDR1 MNHEY, CDR2 SMNVEV (reference sequence). This CDR3 contains 13 residues. The CDR3 DNA reads TGTGCCAGCAGGCGGCAGGGGATGGAGCCCCAGCATTTT. This codes for CASRRQGMEPQHF.

The chain combines TRBV5-6 with TRBJ2-3; the D gene is possibly TRBD1 (7 bases). Germline assignment: CDR1 SGHDT and CDR2 YYEEEE. The CDR3 length is 15 residues. The V end was cut by 6 bases, the J end by 2 bases, with 16 bases between. CDR3 sequence reads: CASIPRGRDTDTQYF. CDR3 sequence (DNA): TGTGCCAGCATTCCGAGGGGGCGGGACACAGATACGCAGTATTTT.

The CDR3 loop reads CASSYRGGVNTEAFF. For the CDR3, the DNA is TGTGCCAGCAGTTACAGGGGCGGGGTGAACACTGAAGCTTTCTTT. J is TRBJ1-1 and V is TRBV6-5, with D perhaps matching TRBD1 (5 bases). Trimming shortened V by 2 bases and J by 0 bases, and 10 bases separated the two germline ends. This CDR3 is built from 15 residues. The germline gives CDR1 MNHEY, CDR2 SVGAGI.

The chain couples TRBV10-3 to TRBJ1-2; 9 bases fit TRBD1. This CDR3 comprises 13 residues. After removal of 6 bases from V and 6 bases from J, the junction contained 5 bases not matched to a gene. In germline, CDR1 is ENHRY, CDR2 SYGVKD. CDR3 region: CAIRWTGEDGYTF. In nucleotides, the CDR3 is TGTGCCATCAGATGGACAGGGGAAGATGGCTACACCTTC.

In nucleotides, the CDR3 is TGTGCCAGCAGCCATTACCCCGACCCTCGGGGCACCATATATTTT. Its translation is CASSHYPDPRGTIYF. The rearrangement uses TRBV7-2 and TRBJ1-3; unclear D gene. Trimming removed 5 bases from V and 9 bases from J, with 20 bases in between. The CDR3 runs to 15 residues. Germline CDR1 is SGHTA and CDR2 is FQGNSA.

The rearrangement links TRBV18 to TRBJ2-1, with 8 bases matching TRBD1. CDR1 is KGHSH and CDR2 is LQKENI in the germline V gene. V shed 3 bases and J 7 bases; nucleotides not matched to a gene: 8. The CDR3 sequence is 15 residues long. In nucleotides, the CDR3 is TGTGCCAGCTCACCGAGGACAGGGATGGGGAATGAGCAGTTCTTC. Protein sequence: CASSPRTGMGNEQFF.

The gene calls are TRBV5-1 and TRBJ1-6; D is unclear. V gave up 2 bases and J gave up 7 bases, with 16 bases separating them. Germline V gene lookup returns CDR1 SGHRS and CDR2 YFSETQ. The CDR3 extends over 16 amino acids. The CDR3 here is CASSLQANNRNSPLHF. Here the CDR3 DNA reads TGCGCCAGCAGCTTACAAGCCAACAACAGAAATTCACCCCTCCACTTT.

The chain couples TRBV18 to TRBJ1-1, with TRBD1 identical over 7 bases. The CDR3 is 17 residues long. V trimming: 6 bases; J trimming: 4 bases; junction bases outside the gene matches: 17. Germline lookup yields CDR1 KGHSH and CDR2 LQKENI. CDR3 DNA: TGTGCCAGCTCCCCCGACGGCAGGGGGGTTGTCGGCACTGAAGCTTTCTTT. It encodes CASSPDGRGVVGTEAFF.

The gene calls are TRBV18 and TRBJ2-7; 9 bases are shared with TRBD1. The V gene end was trimmed by 2 bases and the J gene end by 9 bases; junction bases not matched to a gene: 17. Germline CDR1 is KGHSH and CDR2 is LQKENI. The CDR3 sequence is 17 residues long. Here the CDR3 reads CASSPTPSLDRGPLQYF. The CDR3 DNA reads TGTGCCAGCTCACCAACCCCCTCGTTGGACAGGGGCCCCTTGCAGTACTTC.

The V call is TRBV24-1, the J call TRBJ1-5, with D unresolved. Trimming shortened V by 1 base and J by 7 bases, and 4 bases separated the two germline ends. The CDR3 consists of 12 residues. Germline values: CDR1 KGHDR, CDR2 SFDVKD. CDR3 DNA sequence: TGTGCCACCAGTGATTTTCTCCAGCCCCAGCATTTT. Translating gives CATSDFLQPQHF.

This sequence joins TRBV9 and TRBJ2-3, with D maybe TRBD2 (7 bases). The CDR3 is made up of 15 amino acids. Germline values: CDR1 SGDLS, CDR2 YYNGEE. Trimming removed 0 bases from V and 7 bases from J, with 15 bases in between. CDR3 bases: TGTGCCAGCAGCGTAGCTTGGGGGGGCGCGAATACGCAGTATTTT. It specifies CASSVAWGGANTQYF.

This rearrangement joins TRBV28 to TRBJ1-6, with D perhaps TRBD1 (6 bases). From germline, CDR1 is MDHEN and CDR2 SYDVKM. Between the trimmed V and J ends, which lost 5 bases and 0 bases, there was a span of 17 bases. The CDR3 contains 18 residues. The CDR3 bases are TGTGCCAGCAGTGACTCGACAGGAGATAGCTCCTATAATTCACCCCTCCACTTT. Protein product: CASSDSTGDSSYNSPLHF.

This clone was seen only a few times. The chain carries TRBV5-8 and TRBJ1-5; 7 positions match TRBD1. Germline trimming cut 3 bases from V and 1 base from J; bases unmatched to any gene: 13. The CDR3 consists of 18 residues. Germline assignment: CDR1 SGHTS and CDR2 YDEGEE. CDR3: CASSSGRGGSRSNQPQHF. The DNA of the CDR3 is TGTGCCAGCAGCTCCGGGCGAGGGGGCAGTAGGAGCAATCAGCCCCAGCATTTT. Together with reference TRBV5-8 and TRBJ1-5, the CDR3 gives the full variable domain: EAGVTQSPTHLIKTRGQQATLRCSPISGHTSVYWYQQALGLGLQFLLWYDEGEERNRGNFPPRFSGRQFPNYSSELNVNALELEDSALYLCASSSGRGGSRSNQPQHFGDGTRLSIL.

CDR3 amino acids: CASSLWGSGPSYNEQFF. CDR3 DNA: TGTGCCAGCAGTTTATGGGGTAGCGGACCATCCTACAATGAGCAGTTCTTC. The chain recombines TRBV28 with TRBJ2-1; D may be TRBD2 (6 bases). Germline V gives CDR1 MDHEN, CDR2 SYDVKM. This CDR3 is built from 17 residues. The V and J ends lost 0 bases and 1 base respectively, with 13 bases between them.

This clone has more than one count but fewer than ten. This sequence joins TRBV30 and TRBJ1-1, with unresolved D. V was cut by 7 bases and J by 2 bases, with 14 bases left in between. Germline assignment: CDR1 GTSNPN and CDR2 SVGIG (reference sequence). CDR3 length equals 13 residues. CDR3 nucleotides: TGTGCCTTACAATGGGGAGGAAACACTGAAGCTTTCTTT. The encoded protein is CALQWGGNTEAFF.

This rearrangement joins TRBV29-1 to TRBJ1-2; 7 positions match TRBD1. This CDR3 comprises 13 residues. The germline gives CDR1 SQVTM, CDR2 ANQGSEA. V lost 4 bases and J lost 2; bases outside the gene matches: 4. The CDR3 DNA sequence: TGCAGCGTTGGCCGGACAGGAAACTATGGCTACACCTTC. It encodes CSVGRTGNYGYTF.

Regarding this clone: This sample includes further DNA sequences coding for the same CDR3. V and J are TRBV5-4 and TRBJ1-4, with 10 nucleotides matching TRBD1. Germline V lookup: CDR1 SGHNT, CDR2 YYREEE (reference sequence). Germline trimming cut 4 bases from V and 5 bases from J; bases unmatched to any gene: 2. The CDR3 is 14 amino acids. The CDR3 DNA reads as TGTGCCAGCAGCCGGGGACAGGGGAATGAAAAACTGTTTTTT. Encoded protein: CASSRGQGNEKLFF.

This clone has only a few counts. The chain couples TRBV5-5 to TRBJ2-1; D may be TRBD1 (7 bases). Trimming stripped 2 bases from V and 8 bases from J, with 11 bases between. The CDR3 is made up of 13 amino acids. Germline V lookup: CDR1 SGHKS, CDR2 YYEKEE (reference sequence). CDR3: CASSLQGRHEQFF. In nucleotides, the CDR3 is TGTGCCAGCAGCTTACAGGGGAGGCATGAGCAGTTCTTC.

J is TRBJ1-2 and V is TRBV19; 9 bases match TRBD1. Trimming removed 2 bases from V and 4 bases from J; junction bases left unmatched: 14. Germline V gene data show CDR1 as LNHDA and CDR2 as SQIVND (reference sequence). This CDR3 has 18 amino acids. CDR3 sequence: CASSINSGTGTSGYGYTF. In nucleotides, the CDR3 is TGTGCCAGTAGTATAAACTCCGGGACAGGGACCTCTGGCTATGGCTACACCTTC.

The sample holds a few counts of this clone. The chain uses TRBV19 and TRBJ1-5; no clear D. Germline values: CDR1 LNHDA, CDR2 SQIVND (reference sequence). The CDR3 spans 15 residues. V was pared by 3 bases and J by 4 bases, with 13 bases between. The CDR3 DNA follows: TGTGCCAGTAGTATCTTTCCGCAGAAAAATCAGCCCCAGCATTTT. Translated: CASSIFPQKNQPQHF. The full variable domain, its missing parts supplied by reference TRBV19 and TRBJ1-5, is DGGITQSPKYLFRKEGQNVTLSCEQNLNHDAMYWYRQDPGQGLRLIYYSQIVNDFQKGDIAEGYSVSREKKESFPLTVTSAQKNPTAFYLCASSIFPQKNQPQHFGDGTRLSIL.

The chain recombines TRBV7-3 with TRBJ1-1, with D possibly being TRBD1 (5 bases). CDR1 and CDR2 from the germline V gene are SGHTA and FQGTGA. V was pared by 5 bases and J by 4 bases, with 14 bases between. The CDR3 spans 14 residues. The CDR3 sequence is CASSPSGRGTEAFF. Written as DNA, the CDR3 is TGTGCCAGCAGCCCCTCGGGGAGGGGCACTGAAGCTTTCTTT.

The chain combines TRBV7-2 with TRBJ2-1; TRBD2 might be the D (6 bases). Per the germline V gene, CDR1 is SGHTA and CDR2 is FQGNSA. The CDR3 loop spans 15 amino acids. Trimming shortened V by 1 base and J by 4 bases, and 11 bases separated the two germline ends. The CDR3 coding sequence is TGTGCCAGCAGCTTAGGGACTACAAGATACAATGAGCAGTTCTTC. It codes for CASSLGTTRYNEQFF. The full variable domain, in which reference TRBV7-2 and TRBJ2-1 provide the parts outside the CDR3, is GAGVSQSPSNKVTEKGKDVELRCDPISGHTALYWYRQSLGQGLEFLIYFQGNSAPDKSGLPSDRFSAERTGGSVSTLTIQRTQQEDSAVYLCASSLGTTRYNEQFFGPGTRLTVL.

The rearrangement joins TRBV28 to TRBJ1-1; weak D call: TRBD1 (6 bases). This CDR3 has 14 amino acids. Looked up from germline, CDR1 is MDHEN and CDR2 is SYDVKM. V gave up 3 bases and J gave up 5 bases, with 13 bases separating them. In DNA form, the CDR3 reads TGTGCCAGCAGTTTGCGGGGGGCGGATACTGAAGCTTTCTTT. The encoded protein is CASSLRGADTEAFF.